The rows below give T cell receptor beta chains drawn from one sample of a study of T cell responses to AZD1222 COVID-19 vaccine. Sequenced by immunoSEQ multiplex PCR; TCRdb stores in-frame clones only, minus some. The data hold approximately 80,000 clones, with approximately 85% observed a single time. Sample: peripheral blood, taken 28 days after the second AZD1222 dose. These receptors were collected from an adult who received the AZD1222 COVID-19 vaccine. Each CDR3 is given with its conserved first and last residue. A D gene is named only where the DNA matches it firmly. Size is stated for part of the rows, as once, few or many counts, or as a class when the clone is expanded.

>TRBJ2-3|TRBV19|TRBD2|17|-
TGTGCCAGTAGTACCTCGCGACTAGCGGCAAACACAGATACGCAGTATTTT
CASSTSRLAANTDTQYF
>TRBJ1-2|TRBV4-1|-|16|-
TGCGCCAGCAGCCGTCTGGGAACGGGGCGGGATTCTGGCTACACCTTC
CASSRLGTGRDSGYTF
>TRBJ2-7|TRBV7-9|-|15|-
TGTGCCAGCAGCATCTCCGGGGCCCCCTACTACGAGCAGTACTTC
CASSISGAPYYEQYF
>TRBJ1-5|TRBV2|TRBD1|13|-
TGTGCCAGCAGCGTACAGGGGGACCAGCCCCAGCATTTT
CASSVQGDQPQHF
>TRBJ1-3|TRBV3-1/TRBV3-2|-|15|once
TGTGCCAGCAGCCAGTCTGACAACTCTGGAAACACCATATATTTT
CASSQSDNSGNTIYF
>TRBJ1-4|TRBV10-3|-|16|-
TGTGCCATCAGTGAGTTCGCGGAGGCAACTAATGAAAAACTGTTTTTT
CAISEFAEATNEKLFF
>TRBJ1-6|TRBV7-2|TRBD1|15|-
TGTGCCAGCAGGCTTCAGGACAGGGGTCGATCACCCCTCCACTTT
CASRLQDRGRSPLHF
>TRBJ2-7|TRBV6-1|-|13|-
TGTGCCAGCAGTGAAAGGCCCAGGTTAGAGCAGTACTTC
CASSERPRLEQYF
>TRBJ2-5|TRBV4-3|-|14|-
TGCGCCAGCAGCCAATCAACTATGTTGGGGACCCAGTACTTC
CASSQSTMLGTQYF
>TRBJ2-2|TRBV27|TRBD1|15|-
TGTGCCAGCAGATTAACAGGGGGCGGCACCGGGGAGCTGTTTTTT
CASRLTGGGTGELFF
>TRBJ2-1|TRBV3-1/TRBV3-2|TRBD2|16|-
TGTGCCAGCAGCCAACCGGGACTAGCGCAGAACAATGAGCAGTTCTTC
CASSQPGLAQNNEQFF
>TRBJ1-1|TRBV6-2/TRBV6-3|-|13|-
TGTGCCAGCAGTTACGCCAGGCCAGGGGAAGCTTTCTTT
CASSYARPGEAFF
>TRBJ1-3|TRBV19|-|16|-
TGTGCCAGTAGTGAAACCGCGGGAAGCTCTGGAAACACCATATATTTT
CASSETAGSSGNTIYF
>TRBJ1-4|TRBV5-1|-|13|once
TGCGCCAGCAGTGAGACAGCTTCTGAAAAACTGTTTTTT
CASSETASEKLFF
>TRBJ2-2|TRBV11-3|-|16|-
TGTGCCAGCAGCTTAGCCGGGGGGCCTCACACCGGGGAGCTGTTTTTT
CASSLAGGPHTGELFF
>TRBJ1-2|TRBV3-1/TRBV3-2|-|15|-
TGTGCCAGCAGCCAAGGTTTAAGGCAGAACTATGGCTACACCTTC
CASSQGLRQNYGYTF
>TRBJ2-3|TRBV30|TRBD1|15|once
TGTGCCTGGAGTGTAGGACAGGGAGGAACAGATACGCAGTATTTT
CAWSVGQGGTDTQYF
>TRBJ1-2|TRBV30|TRBD1|13|-
TGTGCCTGGAGTCAACAGGGGGCGTGGGGCTACACCTTC
CAWSQQGAWGYTF
>TRBJ1-2|TRBV29-1|-|12|-
TGCAGCGTCGACACCGGGTTTGGTGGCTACACCTTC
CSVDTGFGGYTF
>TRBJ2-2|TRBV5-1|TRBD2|15|-
TGCGCCAGCAGCCTCGGGACTAGCGGGACCGGGGAGCTGTTTTTT
CASSLGTSGTGELFF
>TRBJ1-1|TRBV15|-|14|-
TGTGCCACCAGCAGAATAGAAGTCACCACTGAAGCTTTCTTT
CATSRIEVTTEAFF
>TRBJ1-1|TRBV7-2|TRBD1|14|-
TGTGCCAGCCTGGGACAGCCTATGAACACTGAAGCTTTCTTT
CASLGQPMNTEAFF
>TRBJ1-3|TRBV30|-|12|-
TGTGCCTGGAGTGTAGGGGGAAACACCATATATTTT
CAWSVGGNTIYF
>TRBJ1-5|TRBV7-2|-|15|-
TGTGCCAGCAGCTTCCAGGGGTCAGGCAATCAGCCCCAGCATTTT
CASSFQGSGNQPQHF
>TRBJ2-5|TRBV7-7|TRBD2|13|-
TGTGCCAGCAGCCTCAGCGGGATCGAGACCCAGTACTTC
CASSLSGIETQYF
>TRBJ1-4|TRBV2|-|14|many
TGTGCCAGCAGTGAGGGGGCAACTAATGAAAAACTGTTTTTT
CASSEGATNEKLFF
>TRBJ1-3|TRBV14|-|13|-
TGTGCCAGCAGCCTATTCTCTGGAAACACCATATATTTT
CASSLFSGNTIYF
>TRBJ2-1|TRBV18|TRBD2|16|-
TGTGCCAGCTCACGGGGACTAGCGGGGGGAGTCAATGAGCAGTTCTTC
CASSRGLAGGVNEQFF
>TRBJ2-7|TRBV20-1|-|11|-
TGCAGTGCTTTAACAGGGAAAGAGCAGTACTTC
CSALTGKEQYF
>TRBJ1-2|TRBV6-5|TRBD1|14|-
TGTGCCAGCAGTCTCGGGACAGACAACTATGGCTACACCTTC
CASSLGTDNYGYTF
>TRBJ1-3|TRBV30|-|14|-
TGTGCCTGGAGTTCGGAGGGAACTGGAAACACCATATATTTT
CAWSSEGTGNTIYF
>TRBJ2-3|TRBV13|TRBD2|18|-
TGTGCCAGCAGCTTAGGGTGGACTAGCGGGAAAGGGACAGATACGCAGTATTTT
CASSLGWTSGKGTDTQYF
>TRBJ1-5|TRBV6-5|TRBD1|15|-
TGTGCCAGCGGCACCAGACAGGGAGGAACTCAGCCCCAGCATTTT
CASGTRQGGTQPQHF
>TRBJ2-7|TRBV7-8|-|12|few
TGTGCCAGCAGCCGCAGGGATTACGAGCAGTACTTC
CASSRRDYEQYF
>TRBJ2-5|TRBV7-2|TRBD2|17|-
TGTGCCAGCAGCTTAGAGGTGCTAGCGGTGGTCCAAGAGACCCAGTACTTC
CASSLEVLAVVQETQYF
>TRBJ1-1|TRBV6-4|TRBD1|17|few
TGTGCCATTCCGGGACAGGGGGCTTTTACGGAGAACACTGAAGCTTTCTTT
CAIPGQGAFTENTEAFF
>TRBJ1-6|TRBV4-1|-|18|-
TGCGCCAGCAGCCAAGATAAACTCATAAGGACTCCAAATTCACCCCTCCACTTT
CASSQDKLIRTPNSPLHF
>TRBJ2-1|TRBV2|TRBD2|16|-
TGTGCCAGCAAGGGAAATAGCGGGAGGAGAGACAATGAGCAGTTCTTC
CASKGNSGRRDNEQFF
>TRBJ1-1|TRBV10-3|-|16|-
TGTGCCATCAGTGAGTCGGCAGGGGAGGGCGAGATTGAAGCTTTCTTT
CAISESAGEGEIEAFF
>TRBJ2-2|TRBV7-2|TRBD2|16|-
TGTGCCAGCAGCGAATTGGGACTAGCGGGAGCCGGGGAGCTGTTTTTT
CASSELGLAGAGELFF
>TRBJ2-7|TRBV19|TRBD2|14|-
TGTGCCAGTAGTCCCGGGACTAGCGGGAACGAGCAGTACTTC
CASSPGTSGNEQYF
>TRBJ1-2|TRBV6-2/TRBV6-3|-|15|once
TGTGCCAGCAGCCAGGACAGCTCGTTTAACTATGGCTACACCTTC
CASSQDSSFNYGYTF
>TRBJ1-4|TRBV28|TRBD1|14|-
TGTGCCAGCAGTTTACCCGACAGGGAAGAAAAACTGTTTTTT
CASSLPDREEKLFF
>TRBJ1-4|TRBV7-2|-|15|-
TGTGCCAGCAGCTTGGCCTCAGGGGATTCTGAAAAACTGTTTTTT
CASSLASGDSEKLFF
>TRBJ2-7|TRBV28|-|13|few
TGTGCCAGCAGGGACGGAGAGTACTACGAGCAGTACTTC
CASRDGEYYEQYF
>TRBJ1-2|TRBV5-6|-|14|-
TGTGCCAGCAGCACGGTCCAGCAGGGATCCGGCTACACCTTC
CASSTVQQGSGYTF
>TRBJ2-2|TRBV28|-|13|-
TGTGCCAGCAGATTTGCAGGGCCCGGGGAGCTGTTTTTT
CASRFAGPGELFF
>TRBJ1-1|TRBV18|-|16|-
TGTGCCAGCTCACCATTCGAGGTTGAGGGGGGCACTGAAGCTTTCTTT
CASSPFEVEGGTEAFF
>TRBJ2-5|TRBV9|TRBD1|15|-
TGTGCCAGCAGCTCAAGAAGGGACAGGGTCGAGACCCAGTACTTC
CASSSRRDRVETQYF
>TRBJ2-3|TRBV7-6|-|15|-
TGTGCCAGCAGCTCCGAGGGGGTCGGGGCAGATACGCAGTATTTT
CASSSEGVGADTQYF
>TRBJ1-6|TRBV10-3|-|15|-
TGTGCCATCAGACGGGAAGGGGCCCTTAATTCACCCCTCCACTTT
CAIRREGALNSPLHF
>TRBJ2-4|TRBV18|TRBD2|17|-
TGTGCCAGCTCACCTACCGGGACTAGCGGTATTCGTTTTGTTCAGTACTTC
CASSPTGTSGIRFVQYF
>TRBJ1-2|TRBV11-2|TRBD1|15|-
TGTGCCAGCAGCTTACTGACAGGGGGCGCGAAAGGCTACACCTTC
CASSLLTGGAKGYTF
>TRBJ1-2|TRBV19|TRBD1|13|-
TGTGCCAGTAGTGCAACAGGGGGCGCGGGCTACACCTTC
CASSATGGAGYTF
>TRBJ1-6|TRBV7-9|TRBD1|16|-
TGTGCCAGCAGCGAAACCGGGACAGGGTATAATTCACCCCTCCACTTT
CASSETGTGYNSPLHF
>TRBJ1-2|TRBV30|-|13|-
TGTGCCTGGAGTGTAGGAGGGGGCTATGGCTACACCTTC
CAWSVGGGYGYTF
>TRBJ2-5|TRBV14|-|13|once
TGTGCCAGCAGCCAGGGAGGGGGAGAGACCCAGTACTTC
CASSQGGGETQYF
>TRBJ1-5|TRBV9|-|15|-
TGTGCCAGCAGCCTGGGGGGGGGCCGAGATCAGCCCCAGCATTTT
CASSLGGGRDQPQHF
>TRBJ1-1|TRBV6-1|-|13|-
TGTGCCAGCAGTACCGGGCCGAACACTGAAGCTTTCTTT
CASSTGPNTEAFF